This TCR beta chain was documented in a study of PD-1 blockade in classical Hodgkin lymphoma. Overall study findings and caveats: Reported baseline diversity: healthy donors highest, relapsed/refractory patients lowest. Later analyses included only patients treated at least 1 year post-ASCT.

CDR1 MNHEY and CDR2 SVGAGI come from the germline V gene. Trimming removed 0 bases from V and 6 bases from J, with 11 bases in between. This CDR3 contains 15 residues. The protocol was immunoSEQ multiplex PCR, while the TCRdb copy is restricted to in-frame clones and leaves out a portion. The data hold some 25,000 clones, with around 64% observed a single time. Notes on this clone: Its antigen remains unidentified.

With no exception, relapse followed autologous stem cell transplantation in all patients, and brentuximab vedotin exposure varied. The input for sequencing was peripheral blood mononuclear cells (PBMCs), taken before the second cycle of nivolumab. J is TRBJ2-2 and V is TRBV6-5, with D possibly TRBD1 on 5 matching bases. The sequence came from a human donor with classical Hodgkin lymphoma. The CDR3 protein is CASSYSGHLAGELFF. The CDR3 bases are TGTGCCAGCAGTTACTCGGGGCATTTGGCCGGGGAGCTGTTTTTT.